The rows below give T cell receptor beta chains drawn from one sample of a study of T cells in Graves' hyperthyroidism and ophthalmopathy. TCRdb reanalysed the multiplex PCR reads using MiXCR and keeps one entry per CDR3 protein. This table has 300,000 to 500,000 distinct CDR3 sequences, about 14% appearing once. The sequenced material came from blood. The receptors originated from a man aged 45-65 years with Graves' ophthalmopathy. Each CDR3 is given with its conserved first and last residue. A D gene is named only where the DNA matches it firmly. The listing skips clone size in some rows; elsewhere it reads once, few, many or a size class.

j_call: TRBJ2-1; clone_size: NA; v_call: TRBV18; d_call: NA; cdr3_aa: CASSPGTRIYNEQFF; cdr3_nt: TGTGCCAGCTCACCAGGGACGAGGATATACAATGAGCAGTTCTTC
j_call: TRBJ2-1; clone_size: few; v_call: TRBV14; d_call: NA; cdr3_aa: CASSHLAETSYNEQFF; cdr3_nt: TGTGCCAGCAGCCACCTTGCGGAGACATCCTACAATGAGCAGTTCTTC
j_call: TRBJ1-4; clone_size: NA; v_call: TRBV9; d_call: NA; cdr3_aa: CASSAAPTNEKLFF; cdr3_nt: TGTGCCAGCAGCGCCGCTCCAACTAATGAAAAACTGTTTTTT
j_call: TRBJ2-1; clone_size: many; v_call: TRBV18; d_call: NA; cdr3_aa: CASSPLAQINEQFF; cdr3_nt: TGTGCCAGCTCACCTTTGGCCCAAATCAATGAGCAGTTCTTC
j_call: TRBJ2-1; clone_size: many; v_call: TRBV7-8; d_call: TRBD2; cdr3_aa: CASSLVVRLAGDNEQFF; cdr3_nt: TGTGCCAGCAGCTTAGTTGTACGACTAGCGGGAGACAATGAGCAGTTCTTC
j_call: TRBJ2-5; clone_size: many; v_call: TRBV9; d_call: TRBD2; cdr3_aa: CASSLGLAGTHSETQYF; cdr3_nt: TGTGCCAGCAGCCTGGGACTAGCGGGGACCCACAGTGAGACCCAGTACTTC
j_call: TRBJ2-5; clone_size: many; v_call: TRBV3-1; d_call: NA; cdr3_aa: CASSQAGGETQYF; cdr3_nt: TGTGCCAGCAGCCAAGCGGGCGGAGAGACCCAGTACTTC
j_call: TRBJ2-3; clone_size: NA; v_call: TRBV14; d_call: NA; cdr3_aa: CATSLGDTQYF; cdr3_nt: TGTGCCACCTCCCTGGGGGATACGCAGTATTTT
j_call: TRBJ2-5; clone_size: many; v_call: TRBV29-1; d_call: NA; cdr3_aa: CSVETPRPAQETQYF; cdr3_nt: TGCAGCGTCGAAACCCCTCGGCCAGCTCAAGAGACCCAGTACTTC
j_call: TRBJ2-5; clone_size: many; v_call: TRBV3-1; d_call: TRBD2; cdr3_aa: CASSQDATTSVIETQYF; cdr3_nt: TGTGCCAGCAGCCAAGACGCAACGACTAGCGTTATAGAGACCCAGTACTTC
j_call: TRBJ2-7; clone_size: many; v_call: TRBV7-2; d_call: NA; cdr3_aa: CASSLSGLGNEQYF; cdr3_nt: TGTGCCAGCAGCTTATCAGGGTTGGGTAACGAGCAGTACTTC
j_call: TRBJ1-1; clone_size: many; v_call: TRBV2; d_call: NA; cdr3_aa: CASSDLAPGAFF; cdr3_nt: TGTGCCAGCAGTGATTTGGCCCCTGGAGCTTTCTTT
j_call: TRBJ1-2; clone_size: many; v_call: TRBV30; d_call: NA; cdr3_aa: CAGFPPGLQGYTF; cdr3_nt: TGTGCCGGCTTTCCTCCCGGGTTGCAGGGCTACACCTTC
j_call: TRBJ2-7; clone_size: many; v_call: TRBV7-9; d_call: NA; cdr3_aa: CASSLTVDYEQYF; cdr3_nt: TGTGCCAGCAGCCTTACGGTTGACTACGAGCAGTACTTC
j_call: TRBJ2-3; clone_size: NA; v_call: TRBV5-1; d_call: TRBD2; cdr3_aa: CASSPKPGLAGFTDTQYF; cdr3_nt: TGCGCCAGCAGCCCTAAGCCGGGACTAGCGGGTTTCACAGATACGCAGTATTTT
j_call: TRBJ1-2; clone_size: many; v_call: TRBV30; d_call: TRBD1; cdr3_aa: CAWIATGGPYGYTF; cdr3_nt: TGTGCCTGGATCGCGACAGGGGGCCCCTATGGCTACACCTTC
j_call: TRBJ2-5; clone_size: few; v_call: TRBV3-1; d_call: NA; cdr3_aa: CASSQEGPRTGTQYF; cdr3_nt: TGTGCCAGCAGCCAAGAGGGACCCCGGACGGGGACCCAGTACTTC